These T cell receptor beta chains were read from a single sample in a study of cytotoxic CD8 clonotypes in ibrutinib-treated CLL. Profiling relied on immunoSEQ multiplex PCR, and the TCRdb table lists in-frame clones only, not all of them. The sample carries some 300,000 clones, roughly 79% recorded once. The material sequenced was PBMCs, taken before ibrutinib treatment. The receptors were gathered from a human donor with chronic lymphocytic leukemia. Both conserved end residues are part of each CDR3. The D gene is left open where the match is weak. The listing skips clone size in some rows; elsewhere it reads once, few, many or a size class.

V gene	J gene	D gene	clone size	CDR3 protein	CDR3 DNA
TRBV6-5	TRBJ2-7	.	.	CASRPGDLRHEQYF	TGTGCCAGCAGACCCGGCGATTTGCGCCACGAGCAGTACTTC
TRBV7-2	TRBJ2-5	.	.	CASRSGETQYF	TGTGCCAGCAGGTCCGGAGAGACCCAGTACTTC
TRBV25-1	TRBJ1-4	.	.	CASSATRDGKLFF	TGTGCCAGCAGTGCCACCAGGGACGGAAAACTGTTTTTT
TRBV11-2	TRBJ2-7	TRBD1	.	CASSFGTGNYEQYF	TGCGCCAGCAGCTTCGGGACAGGGAACTACGAGCAGTACTTC
TRBV30	TRBJ2-3	.	.	CAWSADRRRGDTQYF	TGTGCCTGGAGTGCCGACAGACGCCGGGGAGATACGCAGTATTTT
TRBV5-4	TRBJ2-3	TRBD1	.	CTSSTGQGITDTQYF	TGTACCAGCAGCACAGGACAGGGTATAACAGATACGCAGTATTTT
TRBV5-1	TRBJ2-2	TRBD2	.	CASSMTSGNTGELFF	TGCGCCAGCAGCATGACTAGCGGGAACACCGGGGAGCTGTTTTTT
TRBV5-1	TRBJ2-3	.	.	CASSKRTAFTTDTQYF	TGCGCCAGCAGCAAACGGACGGCCTTTACCACAGATACGCAGTATTTT
TRBV7-9	TRBJ2-1	.	.	CASSLYSGDEQFF	TGTGCCAGCAGCTTGTACTCGGGGGATGAGCAGTTCTTC
TRBV25-1	TRBJ1-2	.	.	CASSQQPWRGYTF	TGTGCCAGCAGTCAGCAGCCTTGGAGGGGCTACACCTTC
TRBV11-2	TRBJ2-7	.	few	CASSQREQYF	TGTGCCAGCAGCCAGAGGGAGCAGTACTTC
TRBV18	TRBJ2-1	.	once	CASSISRLARGLYNEQFF	TGTGCCAGCTCAATTTCAAGGTTAGCGAGAGGCCTATACAATGAGCAGTTCTTC
TRBV4-3	TRBJ1-3	.	.	CASSQAVSKHTIYF	TGCGCCAGCAGCCAAGCTGTGTCGAAGCACACCATATATTTT
TRBV4-2	TRBJ2-1	TRBD2	.	CASSQDYPGVVSGIWTYNEQFF	TGTGCCAGCAGCCAAGACTATCCGGGGGTCGTTAGCGGGATATGGACCTACAATGAGCAGTTCTTC
TRBV9	TRBJ2-3	.	.	CASSDWGTSTDTQYF	TGTGCCAGCAGCGACTGGGGGACTAGCACAGATACGCAGTATTTT
TRBV9	TRBJ2-7	.	.	CASSVEVASYEQYF	TGTGCCAGCAGCGTAGAGGTGGCTTCCTACGAGCAGTACTTC
TRBV28	TRBJ2-2	.	.	CASSFSSRGPGSTGELFF	TGTGCCAGCAGTTTCTCATCCAGAGGCCCCGGGAGCACCGGGGAGCTGTTTTTT
TRBV27	TRBJ1-2	.	.	CASSLGGTQGVTYGYTF	TGTGCCAGCAGTTTGGGCGGGACACAGGGTGTCACCTATGGCTACACCTTC
TRBV4-1	TRBJ2-7	TRBD2	.	CASSFTSGRGEQYF	TGCGCCAGCAGCTTCACTAGCGGGAGGGGCGAGCAGTACTTC
TRBV14	TRBJ2-3	TRBD2	.	CASRKAGGVGDTQYF	TGTGCCAGCAGAAAAGCGGGAGGTGTTGGAGATACGCAGTATTTT
TRBV10-3	TRBJ2-6	.	few	CAISDSRAGANVLTF	TGTGCCATCAGTGACTCTCGGGCTGGGGCCAACGTCCTGACTTTC
TRBV5-3	TRBJ2-7	TRBD1	.	CARSRDRTYEQYF	TGTGCCAGAAGCCGGGACAGGACCTACGAGCAGTACTTC
TRBV27	TRBJ2-7	TRBD2	.	CASRPWRERSYEQYF	TGTGCCAGCAGACCCTGGCGGGAGAGATCCTACGAGCAGTACTTC
TRBV7-9	TRBJ2-7	TRBD1	.	CASSSTGGVPSEQYF	TGTGCCAGCAGCTCGACAGGGGGGGTCCCGTCCGAGCAGTACTTC
TRBV7-8	TRBJ2-3	TRBD2	.	CASSLGLAESTDTQYF	TGTGCCAGCAGCTTGGGACTAGCGGAGAGCACAGATACGCAGTATTTT
TRBV29-1	TRBJ2-7	.	.	CSVVSLFYEQYF	TGCAGCGTTGTTTCCCTTTTTTACGAGCAGTACTTC
TRBV10-3	TRBJ1-5	.	.	CAISDNRDNQPQHF	TGTGCCATCAGTGACAACAGGGATAATCAGCCCCAGCATTTT
TRBV11-3	TRBJ2-1	.	.	CASSLDPSGVGEQFF	TGTGCCAGCAGCTTAGATCCGTCGGGAGTGGGTGAGCAGTTCTTC
TRBV19	TRBJ2-7	TRBD1	.	CASSDPGTGTYEQYF	TGTGCCAGTAGTGACCCCGGGACAGGTACCTACGAGCAGTACTTC
TRBV4-3	TRBJ2-7	TRBD1	.	CASSPGQGAGAEQYF	TGCGCCAGCAGCCCAGGACAGGGGGCGGGGGCGGAGCAGTACTTC
TRBV7-2	TRBJ2-7	.	.	CASSLNVLYEQYF	TGTGCCAGCAGCTTAAACGTCTTGTACGAGCAGTACTTC
TRBV5-5	TRBJ1-5	.	.	CASSLGEYQPQHF	TGTGCCAGCAGCTTGGGAGAATATCAGCCCCAGCATTTT
TRBV30	TRBJ2-2	TRBD1	.	CAWTPGTAPTGELFF	TGTGCCTGGACTCCCGGGACAGCCCCAACCGGGGAGCTGTTTTTT
TRBV5-1	TRBJ2-2	.	.	CASSLVWAGTNTGELFF	TGCGCCAGCAGCTTGGTTTGGGCAGGGACGAACACCGGGGAGCTGTTTTTT
TRBV10-3	TRBJ2-7	.	.	CATLEGLGYEQYF	TGTGCCACTCTCGAGGGACTGGGTTACGAGCAGTACTTC
TRBV28	TRBJ1-2	.	.	CASRRTMEGYTF	TGTGCCAGCAGACGGACCATGGAGGGCTACACCTTC
TRBV2	TRBJ1-2	.	.	CASSEYSYGYTF	TGTGCCAGCAGTGAATACAGCTATGGCTACACCTTC